These 10 T cell receptor beta chains were sequenced from one sample in a study of blood T cell repertoires in COVID-19. Clones were read by immunoSEQ multiplex PCR, and TCRdb kept only the in-frame ones, dropping some. Of about 170,000 clones in the sample, around 87% were seen once. The sequencing sample was made of peripheral blood. The receptor source for this set is a woman aged 80 or over with COVID-19, enrolled during active disease.

This clone has a single count. The chain combines TRBV4-3 with TRBJ2-2; no reliable D call. V was shortened by 1 base and J by 5 bases, with 8 bases between the two germline ends. Germline CDR1 reads LGHNA; CDR2 reads YSLEER. This CDR3 has 14 residues. This CDR3 reads CASSQGVTTGELFF. CDR3 DNA sequence: TGCGCCAGCAGCCAAGGGGTGACAACCGGGGAGCTGTTTTTT.

The gene calls are TRBV6-6 and TRBJ1-5; D gene uncertain. CDR1 is MNHNY, CDR2 SVGAGI, per germline (reference sequence). This CDR3 has 14 residues. Trimming removed 8 bases at V and 3 bases at J, with 14 bases between. DNA of the CDR3: TGTGCCAGCGTCAACTCAGGCGCCAATCAGCCCCAGCATTTT. Its protein is CASVNSGANQPQHF.

The chain couples TRBV18 to TRBJ1-1; D ambiguous. Germline assignment: CDR1 KGHSH and CDR2 LQKENI. The length of the CDR3 is 13 residues. V was cut by 5 bases and J by 0 bases, with 7 bases left in between. The CDR3 coding sequence is TGTGCCAGCTCAGATCAGATGAACACTGAAGCTTTCTTT. Its protein product is CASSDQMNTEAFF.

V is TRBV6-5 and J is TRBJ2-7, with 9 bases that match TRBD1. The CDR3 is 14 amino acids. With 8 bases clipped from V and 7 bases from J, the junction kept 12 bases outside the gene matches. Per germline, CDR1 MNHEY and CDR2 SVGAGI. CDR3 in DNA: TGTGCCAGCTCTACAGGGGGCGCGGAGGAGGAGCAGTACTTC. This encodes CASSTGGAEEEQYF.

This clone was seen a handful of times. V usage is TRBV19 and J usage is TRBJ2-1; 8 bases line up with TRBD2. The germline CDR1 and CDR2 sequences are LNHDA and SQIVND (reference sequence). V shed 7 bases and J 1 base; nucleotides not matched to a gene: 6. CDR3 length: 15 amino acids. The chain's CDR3 is CASMGTSGSYNEQFF. The CDR3, as DNA: TGTGCCAGTATGGGAACTAGCGGATCCTACAATGAGCAGTTCTTC. The entire variable domain, with the rest obtained from reference TRBV19 and TRBJ2-1, is as follows: DGGITQSPKYLFRKEGQNVTLSCEQNLNHDAMYWYRQDPGQGLRLIYYSQIVNDFQKGDIAEGYSVSREKKESFPLTVTSAQKNPTAFYLCASMGTSGSYNEQFFGPGTRLTVL.

CDR3 loop: CASSLDGSSSDTQYF. The CDR3 DNA sequence: TGTGCCAGCAGCTTGGACGGGAGCTCCTCGGATACGCAGTATTTT. The chain has TRBV5-4 and TRBJ2-3; possibly TRBD2 for D (6 bases). The CDR3 extends over 15 amino acids. Germline V gene data show CDR1 as SGHNT and CDR2 as YYREEE (reference sequence). With 0 bases removed from V and 6 bases from J, the gap between germline ends came to 14 bases.

V is TRBV28 and J is TRBJ1-1, with a weak D call TRBD1 (6 bases). Germline V lookup: CDR1 MDHEN, CDR2 SYDVKM. CDR3 size: 12 residues. V lost 6 bases and J lost 10, with 15 bases in between. The CDR3, as DNA: TGTGCCAGCAGCGTGGCGGGAGGGGGAGCTTTCTTT. Translation: CASSVAGGGAFF.

The chain joins TRBV28 to TRBJ1-3; D is uncertain. The CDR3 is made up of 15 amino acids. Trimming pared 7 bases from V and 0 bases from J, leaving 13 bases between. Germline V lookup: CDR1 MDHEN, CDR2 SYDVKM. For the CDR3, the DNA is TGTGCCAGCATGAGGGCATCCATCTCTGGAAACACCATATATTTT. Its translation: CASMRASISGNTIYF. Combining the CDR3 with reference TRBV28 and TRBJ1-3 gives the whole variable domain DVKVTQSSRYLVKRTGEKVFLECVQDMDHENMFWYRQDPGLGLRLIYFSYDVKMKEKGDIPEGYSVSREKKERFSLILESASTNQTSMYLCASMRASISGNTIYFGEGSWLTVV.

This chain links TRBV18 with TRBJ2-2; tentatively, D is TRBD1 (7 bases). In germline, CDR1 is KGHSH, CDR2 LQKENI. V lost 3 bases and J 7 bases, leaving 18 bases between the germline ends. CDR3 length: 16 residues. The CDR3 reads CASSPSPTGRDGELFF. CDR3 nucleotides: TGTGCCAGCTCACCGAGTCCGACAGGGCGGGACGGGGAGCTGTTTTTT.

CDR3 sequence reads: CASSPGLASGGELFF. DNA for the CDR3: TGTGCCAGTAGTCCCGGACTAGCGTCAGGCGGGGAGCTGTTTTTT. The rearrangement uses TRBV19 and TRBJ2-2; 9 bases are a match to TRBD2. With 5 bases clipped from V and 7 bases from J, the junction kept 8 bases outside the gene matches. Germline loops: CDR1 LNHDA, CDR2 SQIVND (reference sequence). The CDR3 loop spans 15 amino acids. The full variable domain, in which reference TRBV19 and TRBJ2-2 provide the parts outside the CDR3, is DGGITQSPKYLFRKEGQNVTLSCEQNLNHDAMYWYRQDPGQGLRLIYYSQIVNDFQKGDIAEGYSVSREKKESFPLTVTSAQKNPTAFYLCASSPGLASGGELFFGEGSRLTVL.